This record concerns one T cell receptor beta chain sequence. No antigen is known for it. These data come from a study of T cells after yellow fever vaccination. Study-wide points: After the booster, over 95% of CD4 and 75% to 90% of CD8 primary-response clones were re-detected. Although the secondary response was weaker, it peaked faster, at day 5 versus 15. FACS-sorted repertoires might harbor abundant contaminating clonotypes from the bulk population.

TCR cDNA, made by 5'RACE template switching, carried an added universal primer site and UMIs. TCRdb itself ran the 5' RACE reads through MiXCR, one entry per CDR3 protein. The data contain more than 250,000 distinct CDR3 sequences, around 6.8% of them seen just once; the ten biggest clones take up 15% to 20%. From germline, CDR1 is MNHNS and CDR2 SASEGT. Trimming took 6 bases from V and 8 from J; bases not matched to a gene: 9. The CDR3 loop spans 13 amino acids. The TCR was taken from a man aged 18 to 30 who received the YFV17D yellow fever vaccine. The material was PBMCs, obtained 45 days after the first yellow fever vaccination. The chain is built from TRBV6-1 and TRBJ1-2, with 7 bases identical to TRBD1. The CDR3 region is CASSRQGRGGYTF. Written as DNA, the CDR3 is TGTGCCAGCAGCCGACAGGGTCGGGGGGGCTACACCTTC.